This TCR beta chain was recovered during a study of Graves' ophthalmopathy and Graves' hyperthyroidism. The authors amplified TCR beta CDR3 regions, and they did so from RNA transcripts for repertoire sequencing. The workflow started with a first-round RT-PCR run with HTBI primers and then moved on to a second-round multiplex PCR. TCRdb ran MiXCR on the multiplex PCR reads and lists one entry per CDR3 protein. The data hold some 1.1 million distinct CDR3 sequences, with about two fifths observed a single time. The V end lost 1 base, the J end lost 2 bases, and 12 bases lay between the germline ends. The CDR3 contains 16 residues. Germline V gene data show CDR1 as SGHTA and CDR2 as FQGNSA. This clonotype was detected many times.

This rearrangement joins TRBV7-2 to TRBJ1-3; D gene unclear. The material sequenced was peripheral blood or thyroid tissue (not recorded which). This sequence was found in an adult man with Graves' hyperthyroidism. CDR3 coding DNA: TGTGCCAGCAGCTTAGGGGTGGGTGAACCTGGAAACACCATATATTTT. This sequence encodes CASSLGVGEPGNTIYF. The whole variable domain, filled in from reference TRBV7-2 and TRBJ1-3, reads GAGVSQSPSNKVTEKGKDVELRCDPISGHTALYWYRQSLGQGLEFLIYFQGNSAPDKSGLPSDRFSAERTGGSVSTLTIQRTQQEDSAVYLCASSLGVGEPGNTIYFGEGSWLTVV.